Each of the 18 T cell receptor beta chains below was sequenced from the same sample in a study of blood T cell repertoires in COVID-19. Libraries were prepared by immunoSEQ multiplex PCR; TCRdb keeps only in-frame clonotypes and omits some of them. The sample lists roughly 300,000 clones, about 92% occurring once. The sample taken for sequencing was PBMCs or T cells enriched from blood (not recorded which). These receptors were taken from a woman in her thirties who had recovered from COVID-19.

This clone has a handful of counts. This chain links TRBV4-1 with TRBJ2-3, with 7 nucleotides matching TRBD2. CDR1 MGHRA and CDR2 YSYEKL come from the germline V gene. V was pared by 0 bases and J by 2 bases, with 5 bases of the junction left unmatched. The CDR3 contains 16 residues. This CDR3 is CASSQEASGHTDTQYF. Here the CDR3 DNA reads TGCGCCAGCAGCCAAGAGGCTAGCGGACACACAGATACGCAGTATTTT.

This clone was seen a single time. The chain couples TRBV11-3 to TRBJ2-5, with 15 bases lining up with TRBD2. The CDR3 runs 17 residues. Trimming at V came to 5 bases and at J to 5 bases, leaving 9 bases not matched to a gene. Germline-derived CDR1 and CDR2 are SGHNT and YENEEA. CDR3 sequence: CASSPGLAGGPEETQYF. The DNA for the CDR3 is TGTGCCAGCAGCCCAGGACTAGCGGGGGGGCCTGAGGAGACCCAGTACTTC.

The chain employs TRBV12-1 and TRBJ2-7; TRBD2 is the table's D call and was not checked against the DNA. TRBV12-1 is tagged as a pseudogene. This CDR3 is 15 amino acids long. The CDR3: CASCSPAVNSYEQYF. The DNA of the CDR3 is TGTGCCAGCTGCTCACCCGCGGTAAACTCCTACGAGCAGTACTTC.

This clone was found a few times. V and J are TRBV7-8 and TRBJ2-7, with D possibly TRBD2 on 6 matching bases. Trimming removed 5 bases from V and 5 bases from J, with 13 bases in between. This CDR3 is built from 13 residues. Per germline, CDR1 SGHVS and CDR2 FQNEAQ. The CDR3 sequence is CASSQTRGDEQYF. The CDR3 DNA reads TGTGCCAGCAGCCAGACTAGAGGTGACGAGCAGTACTTC.

The gene calls are TRBV7-2 and TRBJ1-2; no reliable D call. The CDR3 consists of 15 residues. CDR1 and CDR2 (germline): SGHTA, FQGNSA. V was clipped by 5 bases and J by 1 base, with 14 bases between them. The CDR3 DNA reads as TGTGCCAGCAGCCCCGCCGCGCGGAGTAACTATGGCTACACCTTC. This translates into CASSPAARSNYGYTF.

This rearrangement joins TRBV6-5 to TRBJ1-3; TRBD1 might be the D (6 bases). The germline V and J ends were trimmed by 2 bases and 0 bases, with 11 bases remaining between them. This CDR3 spans 16 amino acids. CDR1 MNHEY and CDR2 SVGAGI come from the germline V gene. The CDR3 region is CASSYEGGASGNTIYF. CDR3 sequence (DNA): TGTGCCAGCAGTTACGAAGGGGGGGCCTCTGGAAACACCATATATTTT.

The V call is TRBV27, the J call TRBJ2-3; the D is unclear. The CDR3 is 17 residues long. The germline gives CDR1 MNHEY, CDR2 SMNVEV (reference sequence). V was pared by 3 bases and J by 1 base, with 17 bases between. The DNA of the CDR3 is TGTGCCAGCAGTTTGAGTGGTTTGGGTCAGGGCACAGATACGCAGTATTTT. Residues: CASSLSGLGQGTDTQYF.

On this clone itself: One end of the junction does not line up with germline, which may come from a read error. V is TRBV7-9 and J is TRBJ2-7; 10 nucleotides match TRBD1. Germline values: CDR1 SEHNR, CDR2 FQNEAQ (reference sequence). This CDR3 has 13 amino acids. The CDR3 nucleotides are TGTGCCAGCAGCTTAGTATTCGGGACAGGGGTCTCCTTC. Protein sequence: CASSLVFGTGVSF. The full variable domain, its missing parts supplied by reference TRBV7-9 and TRBJ2-7, is DTGVSQNPRHKITKRGQNVTFRCDPISEHNRLYWYRQTLGQGPEFLTYFQNEAQLEKSRLLSDRFSAERPKGSFSTLEIQRTEQGDSAMYLCASSLVFGTGVSFGPGTRLTVT.

The chain links TRBV5-5 to TRBJ2-2; a weak D match, TRBD1 (5 bases). Germline V gene data show CDR1 as SGHKS and CDR2 as YYEKEE (reference sequence). The CDR3 consists of 16 residues. Deletions cut 0 bases from V and 2 bases from J, with 11 bases between. CDR3 nucleotide sequence: TGTGCCAGCAGCTTGGCTGCAGGGCGTAACACCGGGGAGCTGTTTTTT. It is translated as CASSLAAGRNTGELFF.

CDR3 nucleotides: TGTGCCAGCTCACCAAAGTCCGGGGAGAACACTGAAGCTTTCTTT. Encoded protein: CASSPKSGENTEAFF. V gene TRBV18 combines with J gene TRBJ1-1; D is uncertain. CDR3 length: 15 residues. V was trimmed by 2 bases and J by 1 base, leaving 11 bases between them. CDR1 is KGHSH and CDR2 is LQKENI in the germline V gene.

The chain has TRBV9 and TRBJ2-1; 10 bases are a match to TRBD1. Trimming at V came to 0 bases and at J to 7 bases, leaving 4 bases not matched to a gene. The CDR3 contains 15 residues. In germline, CDR1 is SGDLS, CDR2 YYNGEE. CDR3 in DNA: TGTGCCAGCAGCGTAGGAGGACAGGGGGGGAATGAGCAGTTCTTC. Its translation is CASSVGGQGGNEQFF.

The chain carries TRBV25-1 and TRBJ2-5, with 7 bases aligning to TRBD2. The V gene end was trimmed by 6 bases and the J gene end by 2 bases; junction bases not matched to a gene: 0. The germline V gene encodes CDR1 MGHDK and CDR2 SYGVNS. The CDR3 sequence is 12 residues long. The CDR3 loop is CASRGGQETQYF. The CDR3 nucleotides are TGTGCCAGCAGGGGGGGGCAAGAGACCCAGTACTTC.

The chain employs TRBV9 and TRBJ1-1; perhaps TRBD1 as D (5 bases). The CDR3 is 17 amino acids. CDR1 is SGDLS, CDR2 YYNGEE, per germline. V lost 0 bases, J lost 4 bases, and 19 bases lay in between. The CDR3 nucleotides are TGTGCCAGCAGCGTAGAAGCCACACCCCCCGGGGGCACTGAAGCTTTCTTT. It yields the protein CASSVEATPPGGTEAFF.

The chain employs TRBV28 and TRBJ1-1, with a weak D call TRBD1 (6 bases). This CDR3 is 16 amino acids long. Germline V CDR1 and CDR2: MDHEN, SYDVKM. V was shortened by 9 bases and J by 4 bases, with 24 bases between the two germline ends. CDR3 DNA sequence: TGTGCCAGGAGCCCTACAGGGCCTACAAACTCCACTGAAGCTTTCTTT. The encoded protein is CARSPTGPTNSTEAFF.

The chain combines TRBV3-1 (or the pseudogene TRBV3-2) with TRBJ2-1; TRBD2 matches 9 bases. The germline V gene encodes CDR1 LGHDT and CDR2 YNNKEL (reference sequence). The CDR3 covers 15 residues. V lost 2 bases, J lost 7 bases, and 6 bases stayed unmatched. The CDR3 spells CASSQPGGGGNEQFF. The CDR3 DNA sequence: TGTGCCAGCAGCCAACCGGGCGGGGGGGGTAATGAGCAGTTCTTC.

This sequence joins TRBV18 and TRBJ2-3, with 14 bases aligning to TRBD2. CDR3 size: 16 residues. CDR1 is KGHSH and CDR2 is LQKENI in the germline V gene. Unmatched junction bases numbered 3, after V lost 1 base and J lost 6 bases. The CDR3 is CASSPRGTSGSDTQYF. DNA for the CDR3: TGTGCCAGCTCACCACGGGGGACTAGCGGGAGCGATACGCAGTATTTT.

V usage is TRBV2 and J usage is TRBJ2-3; 8 positions agree with TRBD2. The germline gives CDR1 SNHLY, CDR2 FYNNEI. This CDR3 has 15 amino acids. Trimming took 8 bases from V and 3 from J; bases not matched to a gene: 10. The CDR3 reads CASWGGGMWTDTQYF. CDR3 DNA: TGTGCCAGCTGGGGCGGGGGGATGTGGACAGATACGCAGTATTTT.

The chain links TRBV6-6 to TRBJ2-1; 7 nucleotides agree with TRBD2. Germline V gene lookup returns CDR1 MNHNY and CDR2 SVGAGI (reference sequence). This CDR3 is built from 15 residues. The junction had 8 bases not matched to a gene; V was cut back by 7 bases and J by 2 bases. The CDR3 nucleotides read TGTGCCAGCACGCCGACTAGCCGGACCTACAATGAGCAGTTCTTC. Translation: CASTPTSRTYNEQFF.